This record looks at one T cell receptor beta chain sequence and its context. Its cognate antigen is unknown. Germline values: CDR1 LGHNA, CDR2 YSLEER. V was trimmed by 1 base and J by 8 bases, leaving 11 bases between them. This CDR3 region has 13 residues. The data were obtained in a study of CD8+ T cells in alopecia areata. On the study more broadly: The drug, oral tofacitinib, was given to treated patients at 5 to 10 mg twice daily.

The treatment denotes: oral pan-JAK inhibitor, 5-10 mg twice daily. Reverse transcribed after extraction, RNA yielded cDNA as the sequencing template. Method: immunoSEQ multiplex PCR; TCRdb's copy keeps in-frame clones and lacks some. The repertoire holds about 220,000 clones, with approximately 57% as singletons. The study's findings and limits: The treated group had a single nonresponder, limiting CD8+ expansion-response conclusions.

The rearrangement uses TRBV4-3 and TRBJ1-2; D is unclear. Sequencing was performed on CD4+ T cells sorted from blood, taken at week 4, from a patient treated with tofacitinib. The clonotype comes from a human donor with alopecia areata. The CDR3 loop reads CASSQAFAGGYTF. Here the CDR3 DNA reads TGCGCCAGCAGCCAAGCCTTCGCGGGGGGCTACACCTTC.